These T cell receptor beta chains were read from a single sample in a study of shared clonotypes between healthy human individuals. Sequencing was performed with immunoSEQ multiplex PCR; in TCRdb, only in-frame clones are kept and a portion is missing. The data hold 2 million to 3 million clones, with approximately 93% observed a single time. The sequenced sample consisted of naive CD4+ T cells from PBMCs. The source is a man between 18 and 35 years old in good health. Some clones in this sample may be carry-over from other donors' samples. Both conserved end residues are part of each CDR3.

v_gene: TRBV2
CDR3aa: CASSDTLAGEDEQFF

v_gene: TRBV7-3
CDR3aa: CASSPRASTDTQYF

v_gene: TRBV30
CDR3aa: CAWREYWASSYNEQFF

v_gene: TRBV7-3
CDR3aa: CASSLEGSSYEQYF

v_gene: TRBV11-1
CDR3aa: CASRDQGPGELFF

v_gene: TRBV18
CDR3aa: CASSLGQQQETQYF

v_gene: TRBV29-1
CDR3aa: CSVGELKDQPQHF

v_gene: TRBV7-2
CDR3aa: CASSLVPAGGRDTQYF

v_gene: TRBV7-8
CDR3aa: CASSLGAGGYEQYF

v_gene: TRBV7-3
CDR3aa: CASSHGHANTEAFF

v_gene: TRBV5-6
CDR3aa: CASSPIRGREGANYGYTF

v_gene: TRBV23-1
CDR3aa: CASSHPTGEQNIQYF

v_gene: TRBV28
CDR3aa: CASNRAGVAYNEQFF

v_gene: TRBV2
CDR3aa: CASSVGTSGTYEQYF

v_gene: TRBV6-5
CDR3aa: CASSYSETGIYEQYF

v_gene: TRBV9
CDR3aa: CASSVGTGIYEQYF

v_gene: TRBV6-5
CDR3aa: CASSYGQTYSNEQFF

v_gene: TRBV7-8
CDR3aa: CASSLGPDTQYF

v_gene: TRBV4-1
CDR3aa: CASSQEPGDQPQHF

v_gene: TRBV4-2
CDR3aa: CASSPKEVAGGFRAQHF

v_gene: TRBV9
CDR3aa: CASSVGFQGNTEAFF

v_gene: TRBV11-2
CDR3aa: CASSTQGFGADTQYF

v_gene: TRBV5-1
CDR3aa: CASSLEGLGETQYF

v_gene: TRBV6-5
CDR3aa: CASSPLWGPRYEQYF

v_gene: TRBV11-1
CDR3aa: CASSSSGVGEKLFF

v_gene: TRBV27
CDR3aa: CASSLSAPGTAFF

v_gene: TRBV6-5
CDR3aa: CASRRGKNTGELFF

v_gene: TRBV20-1
CDR3aa: CSARGPYEQYF

v_gene: TRBV28
CDR3aa: CASSLRIADTQYF

v_gene: TRBV9
CDR3aa: CASSVDTGVEKLFF

v_gene: TRBV2
CDR3aa: CASSEDGTVYNEQFF

v_gene: TRBV6-5
CDR3aa: CASSYGTVGYTF

v_gene: TRBV19
CDR3aa: CASSSSGQGAIAKNIQYF

v_gene: TRBV10-3
CDR3aa: CAISEQGAGNTIYF

v_gene: TRBV5-1
CDR3aa: CASSLFSADTEAFF

v_gene: TRBV5-4
CDR3aa: CASSPRGLTYEQYF

v_gene: TRBV10-3
CDR3aa: CAIKRDAAYNEQFF

v_gene: TRBV14
CDR3aa: CASSQDALNGGGYTF

v_gene: TRBV5-6
CDR3aa: CASSLYGTSGNTIYF